The 7 T cell receptor beta chains below all came from one sample that was sequenced in a study of early T cells in non-severe SARS-CoV-2 infection. TCRdb independently ran MiXCR on the 5' RACE reads; one entry per CDR3 protein. The repertoire holds about 99,000 distinct CDR3 sequences, with over 15% as singletons. The source material was whole blood. The receptors shown here come from an adult who was a healthcare worker with PCR-confirmed SARS-CoV-2 infection or an uninfected control (not recorded which).

This clonotype was observed at least ten times. The chain is built from TRBV25-1 and TRBJ2-2, with D unresolved. CDR1 is MGHDK, CDR2 SYGVNS, per germline. Trimming shortened V by 1 base and J by 1 base, and 4 bases separated the two germline ends. This CDR3 is 14 amino acids long. CDR3 sequence (DNA): TGTGCCAGCAGTGAATTAGGGAACACCGGGGAGCTGTTTTTT. Translation gives CASSELGNTGELFF.

In nucleotides, the CDR3 is TGTGCCAGCTCACCACCAGAGACAGGGGGCGACCACGAGCAGTACTTC. Amino acid sequence: CASSPPETGGDHEQYF. The chain links TRBV18 to TRBJ2-7; 10 positions agree with TRBD1. V shed 0 bases, J shed 5 bases, and the junction held 7 bases outside the gene matches. The CDR3 is 16 residues long. The V gene's germline CDR1 is KGHSH and CDR2 LQKENI.

The V call is TRBV28, the J call TRBJ2-7; TRBD2 agrees at 10 bases. Germline CDR1 is MDHEN and CDR2 is SYDVKM. Unmatched junction bases numbered 4, after V lost 5 bases and J lost 0 bases. The CDR3 spans 15 residues. The CDR3 is CASSPRLAGSYEQYF. CDR3 coding DNA: TGTGCCAGCAGTCCTCGACTAGCGGGCTCCTACGAGCAGTACTTC.

This clonotype was found a few times. The chain carries TRBV18 and TRBJ2-1; 7 bases are a match to TRBD1. There are 15 residues in the CDR3. With V trimmed by 0 bases and J by 3 bases, 2 bases remained unmatched. Germline values: CDR1 KGHSH, CDR2 LQKENI. The CDR3 is CASSPPGTDYNEQFF. CDR3 sequence (DNA): TGTGCCAGCTCACCACCGGGGACAGACTACAATGAGCAGTTCTTC.

This clonotype was seen only a few times. DNA for the CDR3: TGTGCCAGCAGTTACCTCCGGACAGCTATGAACACTGAAGCTTTCTTT. It translates to CASSYLRTAMNTEAFF. The chain recombines TRBV6-2 or TRBV6-3 with TRBJ1-1, with D perhaps matching TRBD1 (6 bases). This CDR3 spans 16 amino acids. Trimming shortened V by 2 bases and J by 0 bases, and 13 bases separated the two germline ends. The germline V gene encodes CDR1 MNHEY and CDR2 SVGEGT.

This clonotype was found a few times. J is TRBJ2-1 and V is TRBV28, with TRBD2 as a possible D gene (5 bases). The CDR3 has 15 residues. Trimming pared 4 bases from V and 8 bases from J, leaving 18 bases between. Germline CDR1 is MDHEN and CDR2 is SYDVKM. The chain's CDR3 is CASSSLGLAGHEQFF. CDR3 sequence (DNA): TGTGCCAGCAGTTCACTGGGCCTAGCTGGGCATGAGCAGTTCTTC.

The rearrangement links TRBV4-2 to TRBJ2-5, with a weak D call TRBD2 (6 bases). Per germline, CDR1 LGHNA and CDR2 YNFKEQ. The V end lost 4 bases, the J end lost 7 bases, and 16 bases lay between the germline ends. This CDR3 is 14 amino acids long. As DNA, the CDR3 is TGTGCCAGCAGCCCGCTTGGGACTGATGGGACCCAGTACTTC. Residues: CASSPLGTDGTQYF.